Listed below are T cell receptor beta chains from one sample, sequenced in a study of cytomegalovirus exposure and HLA in healthy donors. Generated by immunoSEQ multiplex PCR, the TCRdb table keeps only in-frame clones and is missing some. Of 150,000 to 200,000 clones listed, 80% to 90% are singletons. Specimen: PBMCs. All receptors come from a young man in good health and CMV-seropositive. Both conserved end residues are part of each CDR3. Each record gives: V gene, J gene, clone size, D gene, CDR3 protein, CDR3 DNA. A D gene is named only where the DNA matches it firmly. Expanded clones are given a class, and other clones once, few, many or no size at all.

V gene: TRBV2; J gene: TRBJ2-2; clone size: .; D gene: TRBD1; CDR3 protein: CASRMTGGREGELFF; CDR3 DNA: TGTGCCAGCAGGATGACAGGGGGGCGGGAAGGGGAGCTGTTTTTT
V gene: TRBV9; J gene: TRBJ2-5; clone size: once; D gene: .; CDR3 protein: CASSVGAGYETQYF; CDR3 DNA: TGTGCCAGCAGCGTAGGGGCAGGGTACGAGACCCAGTACTTC
V gene: TRBV5-6; J gene: TRBJ2-2; clone size: .; D gene: TRBD2; CDR3 protein: CASSLGLAGENTGELFF; CDR3 DNA: TGTGCCAGCAGCTTGGGACTAGCGGGGGAGAACACCGGGGAGCTGTTTTTT
V gene: TRBV18; J gene: TRBJ1-4; clone size: .; D gene: TRBD1; CDR3 protein: CASSPGQENEKLFF; CDR3 DNA: TGTGCCAGCTCACCAGGACAGGAGAATGAAAAACTGTTTTTT
V gene: TRBV4-3; J gene: TRBJ1-2; clone size: .; D gene: .; CDR3 protein: CASSQDSRGVGYTF; CDR3 DNA: TGCGCCAGCAGCCAAGATAGTAGAGGAGTCGGCTACACCTTC
V gene: TRBV6-5; J gene: TRBJ2-3; clone size: .; D gene: .; CDR3 protein: CASSYSLRGTDTQYF; CDR3 DNA: TGTGCCAGCAGTTACTCGCTCCGGGGAACAGATACGCAGTATTTT
V gene: TRBV7-9; J gene: TRBJ2-5; clone size: .; D gene: TRBD2; CDR3 protein: CASSLILGLDETQYF; CDR3 DNA: TGTGCCAGCAGCTTAATTCTGGGACTAGATGAGACCCAGTACTTC
V gene: TRBV4-1; J gene: TRBJ2-7; clone size: once; D gene: TRBD2; CDR3 protein: CASSQFAGVPGLSSYEQYF; CDR3 DNA: TGCGCCAGCAGCCAGTTCGCGGGGGTCCCGGGACTAAGCTCCTACGAGCAGTACTTC
V gene: TRBV5-6; J gene: TRBJ1-3; clone size: once; D gene: TRBD1; CDR3 protein: CASSPLDRDPGNTIYF; CDR3 DNA: TGTGCCAGCAGCCCGCTCGACAGGGACCCCGGAAACACCATATATTTT
V gene: TRBV7-9; J gene: TRBJ2-7; clone size: few; D gene: .; CDR3 protein: CASSSPAGAIDEQYF; CDR3 DNA: TGTGCCAGCAGCTCTCCCGCGGGGGCCATCGACGAGCAGTACTTC
V gene: TRBV30; J gene: TRBJ2-5; clone size: .; D gene: .; CDR3 protein: CAWSLETQYF; CDR3 DNA: TGTGCCTGGAGTCTTGAGACCCAGTACTTC
V gene: TRBV20-1; J gene: TRBJ1-1; clone size: .; D gene: .; CDR3 protein: CSAPGLTEAFF; CDR3 DNA: TGCAGTGCGCCGGGGTTGACTGAAGCTTTCTTT
V gene: TRBV5-1; J gene: TRBJ1-2; clone size: once; D gene: .; CDR3 protein: CASSLGGAPYGYTF; CDR3 DNA: TGCGCCAGCAGCTTAGGGGGTGCTCCCTATGGCTACACCTTC
V gene: TRBV6-5; J gene: TRBJ1-1; clone size: few; D gene: TRBD1; CDR3 protein: CASSRTGDLNTEAFF; CDR3 DNA: TGTGCCAGCAGCAGAACAGGGGATCTGAACACTGAAGCTTTCTTT
V gene: TRBV18; J gene: TRBJ2-1; clone size: .; D gene: .; CDR3 protein: CASSPVYEQFF; CDR3 DNA: TGTGCCAGCTCACCAGTCTATGAGCAGTTCTTC
V gene: TRBV4-1; J gene: TRBJ2-7; clone size: .; D gene: TRBD2; CDR3 protein: CASSQDRTSGYYEQYF; CDR3 DNA: TGCGCCAGCAGCCAAGATCGAACTAGCGGTTACTACGAGCAGTACTTC
V gene: TRBV5-4; J gene: TRBJ2-7; clone size: .; D gene: TRBD1; CDR3 protein: CASSLGGQGSPYEQYF; CDR3 DNA: TGTGCCAGCAGCTTGGGGGGACAGGGGTCCCCCTACGAGCAGTACTTC
V gene: TRBV7-9; J gene: TRBJ1-2; clone size: .; D gene: TRBD1; CDR3 protein: CASSGTVGDYGYTF; CDR3 DNA: TGTGCCAGCAGCGGGACAGTGGGAGACTATGGCTACACCTTC
V gene: TRBV5-1; J gene: TRBJ2-5; clone size: .; D gene: TRBD2; CDR3 protein: CASGPSGGQETQYF; CDR3 DNA: TGCGCCAGCGGCCCCAGCGGGGGCCAAGAGACCCAGTACTTC
V gene: TRBV27; J gene: TRBJ2-5; clone size: .; D gene: TRBD2; CDR3 protein: CASRRAGGQETQYF; CDR3 DNA: TGTGCCAGCAGACGGGCGGGGGGGCAAGAGACCCAGTACTTC
V gene: TRBV19; J gene: TRBJ1-2; clone size: .; D gene: TRBD1; CDR3 protein: CASTDRAYGYTF; CDR3 DNA: TGTGCCAGTACCGACAGGGCCTATGGCTACACCTTC
V gene: TRBV4-1; J gene: TRBJ1-1; clone size: few; D gene: TRBD1; CDR3 protein: CASSHTGTGEAFF; CDR3 DNA: TGCGCCAGCAGCCACACCGGGACAGGGGAAGCTTTCTTT
V gene: TRBV5-4; J gene: TRBJ2-2; clone size: .; D gene: TRBD2; CDR3 protein: CASSSSGGAVTGELFF; CDR3 DNA: TGTGCCAGCAGCTCAAGCGGGGGGGCGGTCACCGGGGAGCTGTTTTTT
V gene: TRBV9; J gene: TRBJ2-3; clone size: once; D gene: TRBD2; CDR3 protein: CASSVGSGGAVSTDTQYF; CDR3 DNA: TGTGCCAGCAGCGTAGGAAGCGGGGGGGCGGTTAGCACAGATACGCAGTATTTT
V gene: TRBV12-5; J gene: TRBJ1-4; clone size: few; D gene: .; CDR3 protein: CASCLPNLEKLFF; CDR3 DNA: TGTGCTAGTTGTCTGCCAAATCTGGAGAAACTGTTTTTT
V gene: TRBV2; J gene: TRBJ2-5; clone size: .; D gene: .; CDR3 protein: CASSEEGGVGVETQYF; CDR3 DNA: TGTGCCAGCAGTGAAGAGGGGGGGGTTGGGGTAGAGACCCAGTACTTC
V gene: TRBV7-9; J gene: TRBJ1-6; clone size: .; D gene: .; CDR3 protein: CASSLAQGSSPLHF; CDR3 DNA: TGTGCCAGCAGCTTAGCGCAGGGAAGTTCACCCCTCCACTTT
V gene: TRBV2; J gene: TRBJ2-7; clone size: .; D gene: TRBD1; CDR3 protein: CASRLGPTGDEQYF; CDR3 DNA: TGTGCCAGCAGATTGGGACCAACAGGGGACGAGCAGTACTTC
V gene: TRBV9; J gene: TRBJ1-5; clone size: .; D gene: .; CDR3 protein: CASSVAQDSRLSNQPQHF; CDR3 DNA: TGTGCCAGCAGCGTAGCTCAAGACTCCAGACTTAGCAATCAGCCCCAGCATTTT
V gene: TRBV19; J gene: TRBJ2-2; clone size: .; D gene: .; CDR3 protein: CASSIDWSGELFF; CDR3 DNA: TGTGCCAGTAGTATAGATTGGAGCGGGGAGCTGTTTTTT
V gene: TRBV11-2; J gene: TRBJ2-7; clone size: .; D gene: TRBD2; CDR3 protein: CASSPIAGPPSYEQYF; CDR3 DNA: TGTGCCAGCAGCCCAATAGCGGGGCCACCCTCCTACGAGCAGTACTTC
V gene: TRBV7-6; J gene: TRBJ2-7; clone size: .; D gene: TRBD2; CDR3 protein: CASSSGTSGGLSSYEQYF; CDR3 DNA: TGTGCCAGCAGCTCCGGGACTAGCGGGGGGCTGAGCTCCTACGAGCAGTACTTC
V gene: TRBV19; J gene: TRBJ1-1; clone size: .; D gene: TRBD1; CDR3 protein: CASIPDRAVTEAFF; CDR3 DNA: TGTGCCAGTATTCCGGACAGGGCGGTCACTGAAGCTTTCTTT
V gene: TRBV7-9; J gene: TRBJ2-7; clone size: .; D gene: .; CDR3 protein: CASSLWLGLSYEQYF; CDR3 DNA: TGTGCCAGCAGCTTATGGTTGGGGCTCTCCTACGAGCAGTACTTC
V gene: TRBV18; J gene: TRBJ1-1; clone size: .; D gene: .; CDR3 protein: CASYAGGTEAFF; CDR3 DNA: TGTGCCAGCTACGCCGGGGGGACTGAAGCTTTCTTT
V gene: TRBV5-1; J gene: TRBJ1-2; clone size: few; D gene: .; CDR3 protein: CASSSQDTYGYTF; CDR3 DNA: TGCGCCAGCAGCTCCCAAGACACCTATGGCTACACCTTC
V gene: TRBV7-9; J gene: TRBJ2-2; clone size: .; D gene: .; CDR3 protein: CASSSFYRATGELFF; CDR3 DNA: TGTGCCAGCAGCTCATTCTACAGGGCCACCGGGGAGCTGTTTTTT